Sequencing of this T cell receptor beta chain was carried out in a study of T cell responses to AZD1222 COVID-19 vaccine. Study results and caveats: The sample set comprised mostly white British donors with more females, and clonal diversity was possibly underestimated.

The study pooled second doses at about 4 or about 12 weeks. Details on this clone: The antigen is undetermined.

The ends lost 1 base at V and 8 bases at J; junction bases unmatched: 4. The length of the CDR3 is 14 residues. Germline values: CDR1 MGHRA, CDR2 YSYEKL. Here immunoSEQ multiplex PCR was the method, and the copy in TCRdb shows in-frame clones only, minus some. Here the sample spans 90,000 to 100,000 clones, about 90% being singletons. The receptor was isolated from an adult who received the AZD1222 COVID-19 vaccine. Here the sequenced sample was peripheral blood, taken 28 days after the second AZD1222 dose. This chain joins TRBV4-1 and TRBJ1-2; 10 nucleotides agree with TRBD1. The CDR3 loop is CASSQGQGARGYTF. The CDR3, as DNA: TGCGCCAGCAGCCAAGGACAGGGGGCAAGGGGCTACACCTTC.